Given below is one TCR beta chain in context. No antigen is known for it. Given a much more abundant clone one base away, this may be a read error. The data were obtained in a study of T cells in Graves' hyperthyroidism and ophthalmopathy. Study conclusions and caveats: Model predictions of ophthalmopathy came a median around 6.5 months before onset.

Template material for amplifying TCR beta CDR3 regions consisted of RNA transcripts. HTBI primers drove first-round RT-PCR of the TCR CDR3. TCRdb re-called the multiplex PCR reads with MiXCR, one entry per CDR3 protein. The sample comprises roughly 500,000 distinct CDR3 sequences, around 22% of which are singletons, and 11% rests with the top ten. Germline values: CDR1 GTSNPN, CDR2 SVGIG (reference sequence). This CDR3 region has 15 residues. This TCR was sampled from a woman aged 25 to 39 with Graves' ophthalmopathy. The chain uses TRBV30 and TRBJ2-5; 10 nucleotides align to TRBD2. The sequencing input was blood. Here the CDR3 DNA reads TGTGCCTGCGAATCGGGACTAGCGCTACAAGAGACCAAGTACTTC. Translated: CACESGLALQETKYF.